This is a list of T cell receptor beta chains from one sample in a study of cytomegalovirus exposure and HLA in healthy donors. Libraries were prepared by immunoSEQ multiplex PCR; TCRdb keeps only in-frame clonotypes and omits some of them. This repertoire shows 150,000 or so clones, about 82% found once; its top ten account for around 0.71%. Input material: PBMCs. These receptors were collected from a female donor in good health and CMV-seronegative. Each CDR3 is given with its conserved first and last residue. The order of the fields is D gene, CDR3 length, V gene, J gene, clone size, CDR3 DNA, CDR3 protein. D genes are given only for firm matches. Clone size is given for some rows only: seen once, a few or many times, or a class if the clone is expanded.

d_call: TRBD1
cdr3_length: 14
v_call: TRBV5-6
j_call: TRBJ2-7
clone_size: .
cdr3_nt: TGTGCCAGCAGACTCCGGGACAGTCCCTACGAGCAGTACTTC
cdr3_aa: CASRLRDSPYEQYF

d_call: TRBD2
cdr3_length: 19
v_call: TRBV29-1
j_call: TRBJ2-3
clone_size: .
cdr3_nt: TGCAGCGTTGAAGCTCGACAATTGACTAGCGGGATTGTTACAGATACGCAGTATTTT
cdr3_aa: CSVEARQLTSGIVTDTQYF

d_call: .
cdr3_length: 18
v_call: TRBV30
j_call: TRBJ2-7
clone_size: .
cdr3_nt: TGTGCCTGGAGTGTACGGAGCACCCTGGCAGGGCATTCAAGCGAGCAGTACTTC
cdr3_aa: CAWSVRSTLAGHSSEQYF

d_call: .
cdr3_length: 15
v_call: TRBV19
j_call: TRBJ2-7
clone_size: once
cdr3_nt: TGTGCCAGTGGAGCAAGATGGGGCGTAAGATACGAGCAGTACTTC
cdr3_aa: CASGARWGVRYEQYF

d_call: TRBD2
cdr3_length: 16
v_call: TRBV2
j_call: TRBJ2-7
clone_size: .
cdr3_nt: TGTGCCAGCAGTGCAGTGACTAGCGGTACCTCCTACGAGCAGTACTTC
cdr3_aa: CASSAVTSGTSYEQYF

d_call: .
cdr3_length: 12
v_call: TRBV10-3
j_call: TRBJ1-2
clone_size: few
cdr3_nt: TGTGCCATCAGTGACAGTAACTATGGCTACACCTTC
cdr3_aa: CAISDSNYGYTF

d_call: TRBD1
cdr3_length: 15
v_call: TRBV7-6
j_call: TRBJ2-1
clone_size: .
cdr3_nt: TGTGCCAGCAGCGCGGACAGGGGTTCCTACAATGAGCAGTTCTTC
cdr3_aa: CASSADRGSYNEQFF

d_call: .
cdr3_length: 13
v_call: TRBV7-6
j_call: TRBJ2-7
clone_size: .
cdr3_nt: TGTGCCAGCAGCTTAGCCGGGACCTACGAGCAGTACTTC
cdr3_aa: CASSLAGTYEQYF

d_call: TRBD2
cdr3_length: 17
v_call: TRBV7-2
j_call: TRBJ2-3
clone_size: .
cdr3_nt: TGTGCCAGCAGCTCTCCGGGACTAGCGATGAGCACAGATACGCAGTATTTT
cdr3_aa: CASSSPGLAMSTDTQYF

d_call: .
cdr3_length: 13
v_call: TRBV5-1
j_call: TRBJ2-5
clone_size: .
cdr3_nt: TGCGCCAGCAGCTTGGCCGGGTTATGGGAGCAGTACTTC
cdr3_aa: CASSLAGLWEQYF

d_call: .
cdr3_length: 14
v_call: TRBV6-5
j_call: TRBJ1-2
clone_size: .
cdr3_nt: TGTGCCAGCTCTTCAACGAAACAGGGATATGGCTACACCTTC
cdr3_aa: CASSSTKQGYGYTF

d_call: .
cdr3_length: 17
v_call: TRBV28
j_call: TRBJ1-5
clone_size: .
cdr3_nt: TGTGCCAGCAGACTGACTGTGCAGGGGCCGTGGGGTCAGCCCCAGCATTTT
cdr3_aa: CASRLTVQGPWGQPQHF

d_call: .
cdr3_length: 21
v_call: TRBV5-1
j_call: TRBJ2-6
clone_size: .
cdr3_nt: TGCGCCAGCAGCCCGACTTCTCGGCGGGGAATAATAGTTGCTGGGGCCAACGTCCTGACTTTC
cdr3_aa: CASSPTSRRGIIVAGANVLTF

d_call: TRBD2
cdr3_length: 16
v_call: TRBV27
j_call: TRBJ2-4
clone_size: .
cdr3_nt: TGTGCCAGCAGTTTCGCCGGGACTAGCGTCCGACGCATTCAGTACTTC
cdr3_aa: CASSFAGTSVRRIQYF

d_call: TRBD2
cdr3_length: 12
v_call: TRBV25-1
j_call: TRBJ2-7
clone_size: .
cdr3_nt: TGTGCCTCGAGGGAGGGCCCCTACGAGCAGTACTTC
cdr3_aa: CASREGPYEQYF

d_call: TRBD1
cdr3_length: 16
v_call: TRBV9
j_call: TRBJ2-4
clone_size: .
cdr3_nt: TGTGCCAGCAGCGCCGGGGACAGCACCCCGTTTGGCATTCAGTACTTC
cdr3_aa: CASSAGDSTPFGIQYF

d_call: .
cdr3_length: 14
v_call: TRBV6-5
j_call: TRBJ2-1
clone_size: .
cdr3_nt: TGTGCCAGCAGTTATATTAACCCCACGGATGAGCAGTTCTTC
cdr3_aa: CASSYINPTDEQFF

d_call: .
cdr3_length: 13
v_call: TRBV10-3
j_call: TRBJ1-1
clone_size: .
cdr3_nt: TGTGCCGCGGAAGGACAGATGAACACTGAAGCTTTCTTT
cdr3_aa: CAAEGQMNTEAFF

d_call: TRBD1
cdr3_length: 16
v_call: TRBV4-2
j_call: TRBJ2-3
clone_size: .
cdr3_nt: TGTGCCAGCAGCCAAGCCGACAGGGGGGTCGCAGATACGCAGTATTTT
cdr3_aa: CASSQADRGVADTQYF

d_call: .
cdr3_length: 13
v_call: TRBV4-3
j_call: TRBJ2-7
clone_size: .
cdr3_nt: TGCGCCAGCAAGCGGGACAGGAGTTACGAGCAGTACTTC
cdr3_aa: CASKRDRSYEQYF

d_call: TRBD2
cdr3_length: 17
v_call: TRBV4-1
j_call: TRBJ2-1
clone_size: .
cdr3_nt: TGCGCCAGCAGCCAGCTGAAACTAGCGGGGGGGCTAAATGAGCAGTTCTTC
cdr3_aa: CASSQLKLAGGLNEQFF

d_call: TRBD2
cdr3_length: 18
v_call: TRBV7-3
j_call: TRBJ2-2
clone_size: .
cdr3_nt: TGTGCCAGCAGCCCAGTCAGTAGCGGGCCTACGAACACCGGGGAGCTGCTTTTT
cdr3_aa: CASSPVSSGPTNTGELLF

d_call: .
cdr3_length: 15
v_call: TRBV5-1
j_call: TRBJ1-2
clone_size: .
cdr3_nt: TGCGCCAGCAGCCTACGCCAGGGTTCTCTGCGTGGCTACACCTTC
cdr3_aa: CASSLRQGSLRGYTF

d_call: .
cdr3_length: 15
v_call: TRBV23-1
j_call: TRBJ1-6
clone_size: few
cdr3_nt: TGCGCCAGCAGTATCCCTACAGGTAGTTGGTCACCCCTCCACTTT
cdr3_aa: CASSIPTGSWSPLHF

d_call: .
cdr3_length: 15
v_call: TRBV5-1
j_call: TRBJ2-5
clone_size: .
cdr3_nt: TGCGCCAGCAGCTTGGGTCCGCAAACTCAAGAGACCCAGTACTTC
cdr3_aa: CASSLGPQTQETQYF

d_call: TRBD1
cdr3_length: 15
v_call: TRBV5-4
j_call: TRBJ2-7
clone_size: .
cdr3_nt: TGTGCCAGCAGCTTGGAGGCAGGGGGCAGCTACGAGCAGTACTTC
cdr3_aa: CASSLEAGGSYEQYF

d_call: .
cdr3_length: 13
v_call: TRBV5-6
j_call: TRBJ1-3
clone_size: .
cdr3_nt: TGTGCCAGTCGAACAGGGTCGGGAAACACCATATATTTT
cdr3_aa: CASRTGSGNTIYF

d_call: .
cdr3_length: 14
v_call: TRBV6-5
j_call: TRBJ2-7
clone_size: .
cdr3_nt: TGTGCCAGCAGTTACGTTGCAGGGTCCTACGAGCAGTACTTC
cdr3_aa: CASSYVAGSYEQYF

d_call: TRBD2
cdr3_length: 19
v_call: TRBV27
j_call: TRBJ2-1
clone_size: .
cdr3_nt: TGTGCCAGCAGTTTAAGAGGCGGGAGGGCCCCTAGCTCCTACAATGAGCAGTTCTTC
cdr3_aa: CASSLRGGRAPSSYNEQFF

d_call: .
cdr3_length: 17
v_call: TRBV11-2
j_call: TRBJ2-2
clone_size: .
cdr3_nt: TGTGCCAGCAGCCCGCTCAAACGGACAGTCAACACCGGGGAGCTGTTTTTT
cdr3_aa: CASSPLKRTVNTGELFF

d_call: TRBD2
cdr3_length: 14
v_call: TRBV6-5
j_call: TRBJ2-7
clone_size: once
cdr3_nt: TGTGCCAGCAGTCTAAGCGGGAGGGCCCTCGAGCAGTACTTC
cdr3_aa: CASSLSGRALEQYF

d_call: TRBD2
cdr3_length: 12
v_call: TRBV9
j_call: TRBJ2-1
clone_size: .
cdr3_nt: TGTGCCAGCAGCGGCGGGAGTCCTGAGCAGTTCTTC
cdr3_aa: CASSGGSPEQFF

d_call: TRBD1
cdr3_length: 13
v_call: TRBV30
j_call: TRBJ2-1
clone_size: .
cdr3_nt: TGTGCCTGGAGGGGACAGGGAGACAATGAGCAGTTCTTC
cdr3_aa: CAWRGQGDNEQFF

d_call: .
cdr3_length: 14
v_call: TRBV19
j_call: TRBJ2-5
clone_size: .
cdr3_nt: TGTGCCAGCGGGGGGCAGTCCAGCGCGGAGACCCAGTACTTC
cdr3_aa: CASGGQSSAETQYF

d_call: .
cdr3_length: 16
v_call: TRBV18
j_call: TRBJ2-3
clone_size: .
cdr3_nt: TGTGCCAGCTCACCATTTCAGACCGGGAACGTAGATACGCAGTATTTT
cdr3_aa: CASSPFQTGNVDTQYF

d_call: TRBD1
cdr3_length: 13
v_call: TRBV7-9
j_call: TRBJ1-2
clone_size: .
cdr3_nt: TGTGCCAGCAGCGTCGACAGGGTGACTGGCTACACCTTC
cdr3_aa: CASSVDRVTGYTF

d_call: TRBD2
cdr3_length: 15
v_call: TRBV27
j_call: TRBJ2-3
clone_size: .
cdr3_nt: TGTGCCAGCAGTTTAATTGGGGGGGTGACAGATACGCAGTATTTT
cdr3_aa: CASSLIGGVTDTQYF

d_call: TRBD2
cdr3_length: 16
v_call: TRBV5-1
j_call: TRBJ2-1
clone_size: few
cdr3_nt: TGCGCCAGCAGCTCGGGAGGGACTACCGCCTACAATGAGCAGTTCTTC
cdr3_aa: CASSSGGTTAYNEQFF

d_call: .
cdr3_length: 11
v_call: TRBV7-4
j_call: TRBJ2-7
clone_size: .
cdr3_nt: TGTGCCAGCAGCGCCGGGTCCGAGCAGTACTTC
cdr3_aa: CASSAGSEQYF

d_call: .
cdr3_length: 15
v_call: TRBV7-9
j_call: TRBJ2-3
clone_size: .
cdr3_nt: TGTGCCAGCAGCTTATGGGTGGGAGATCGAGATACGCAGTATTTT
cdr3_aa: CASSLWVGDRDTQYF

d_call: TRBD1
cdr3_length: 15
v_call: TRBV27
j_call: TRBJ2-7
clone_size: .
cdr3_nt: TGTGCCAGCAGTTCTCAACAGGGGGCTTCCTACGAGCAGTACTTC
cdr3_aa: CASSSQQGASYEQYF

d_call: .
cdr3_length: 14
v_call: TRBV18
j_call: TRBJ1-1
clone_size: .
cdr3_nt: TGTGCCAGCTCACCGGGGCGCTCGTCCGCTGAAGCTTTCTTT
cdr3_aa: CASSPGRSSAEAFF

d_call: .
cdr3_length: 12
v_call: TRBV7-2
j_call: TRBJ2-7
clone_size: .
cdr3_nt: TGTGCCAGCAGCCCCCTTCCGGGAGAGCAGTACTTC
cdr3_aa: CASSPLPGEQYF

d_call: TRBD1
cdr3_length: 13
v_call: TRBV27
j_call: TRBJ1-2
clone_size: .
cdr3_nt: TGTGCCAGCAGCCGAAACCGGGACAGGTCCTACACCTTC
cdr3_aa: CASSRNRDRSYTF

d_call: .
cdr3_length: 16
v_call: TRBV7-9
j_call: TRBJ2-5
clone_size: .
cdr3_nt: TGTTCCAGCAGCTCCCTTGGCCAGGGTAGATCGGAGACCCAGTACTTC
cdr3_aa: CSSSSLGQGRSETQYF

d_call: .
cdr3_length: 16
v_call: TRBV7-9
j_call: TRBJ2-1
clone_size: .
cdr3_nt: TGTGCCAGCAGCCCAGCCCTGACAGGATCCTACAATGAGCAGTTCTTC
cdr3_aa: CASSPALTGSYNEQFF